This T cell receptor beta chain was observed in a study of cytotoxic CD8 clonotypes in ibrutinib-treated CLL. Across the study: Among the patients, fewer than twelve presented as relapsed/refractory and about 14 as treatment-naive; 17 to 18 showed unmutated IGHV. The authors obtained response samples at a median of roughly twelve months of treatment, range 6 to 36. Findings of the study overall: Clonality showed a rise at ibrutinib response that reversed toward baseline at progression. There were few public clonotypes, and on treatment they contracted or stayed stable.

Concerning this clone: The antigen remains undetermined.

Profiling relied on immunoSEQ multiplex PCR, and the TCRdb table lists in-frame clones only, not all of them. Of over 120,000 clones listed, about 80% were seen once; the top ten hold 4.5% to 6%. The germline gives CDR1 SGHTA, CDR2 FQGNSA. CDR3 length: 18 residues. J gave up 2 bases and V 0 bases, and 10 bases lay outside the gene matches. The genes are TRBV7-2 and TRBJ2-7, with TRBD2 matching 10 bases. The sequencing used PBMCs, collected after 24 months of ibrutinib treatment. The sequence came from a human donor with chronic lymphocytic leukemia. The CDR3 bases are TGTGCCAGCAGCTTAGCGCTGGCTAGCGGGAGTACCGCCTACGAGCAGTACTTC. This translates into CASSLALASGSTAYEQYF.